This is a list of T cell receptor beta chains from one sample in a study of T cells in Graves' hyperthyroidism and ophthalmopathy. One entry per CDR3 protein, called by TCRdb with MiXCR from the multiplex PCR reads. The sample includes 300,000 to 400,000 distinct CDR3 sequences, approximately 13% seen only once; the top ten take around 9.2%. Sample: blood. The source of these receptors is a woman aged 18-29 years with Graves' hyperthyroidism. Each CDR3 is given with its conserved first and last residue. The D gene is left open where the match is weak. Rows give clone size only sometimes, using once, few, many, or a class for an expanded clone.

J gene,V gene,D gene,clone size,CDR3 protein,CDR3 DNA
TRBJ2-3,TRBV29-1,-,-,CSVVPRSTDTQYF,TGCAGCGTTGTTCCCAGAAGCACAGATACGCAGTATTTT
TRBJ2-1,TRBV7-9,-,-,CASSHPPGNGTYNEQFF,TGTGCCAGCAGCCACCCCCCGGGAAACGGGACCTACAATGAGCAGTTCTTC
TRBJ2-1,TRBV7-3,TRBD2,many,CASSLISGRGDEQFF,TGTGCCAGCAGCTTAATCAGCGGGAGGGGGGATGAGCAGTTCTTC
TRBJ1-3,TRBV28,TRBD1,-,CASSSYRGLGGNTIYF,TGTGCCAGCAGTTCTTACAGGGGGCTCGGTGGAAACACCATATATTTT
TRBJ1-4,TRBV30,-,-,CAWRGGGKLFF,TGTGCCTGGAGAGGAGGAGGAAAACTGTTTTTT
TRBJ2-7,TRBV20-1,TRBD2,many,CSAVTSGRQQYF,TGCAGTGCTGTGACTAGCGGGAGGCAGCAGTACTTC
TRBJ2-5,TRBV12-3/TRBV12-4,-,-,CASSYSGFGETQYF,TGTGCCAGCAGTTACTCTGGGTTTGGCGAGACCCAGTACTTC
TRBJ2-1,TRBV28,TRBD2,many,CASCVAGGPYNEQFF,TGTGCCAGTTGCGTGGCGGGAGGACCCTACAATGAGCAGTTCTTC
TRBJ2-1,TRBV24-1,TRBD2,many,CATSDFAGGSYNEQFF,TGTGCCACCAGTGATTTTGCGGGGGGGTCGTACAATGAGCAGTTCTTC
TRBJ1-2,TRBV6-2/TRBV6-3,TRBD1,few,CASIYAGGRYGYTF,TGTGCCAGCATCTACGCAGGGGGCCGGTATGGCTACACCTTC
TRBJ1-1,TRBV11-2,-,-,CASSPVGFSDTEAFF,TGTGCCAGCAGCCCCGTAGGGTTCTCGGACACTGAAGCTTTCTTT
TRBJ1-2,TRBV6-1,-,-,CASRFLTGSPDGYTF,TGTGCCAGCAGGTTTTTAACCGGGTCCCCTGATGGCTACACCTTC
TRBJ2-5,TRBV27,-,many,CASSFTRRGTQYF,TGTGCCAGCAGTTTTACCCGGAGAGGGACCCAGTACTTC
TRBJ2-3,TRBV6-1,TRBD1,-,CASSETGRTDTQYF,TGTGCCAGCAGTGAGACAGGGCGGACAGATACGCAGTATTTT
TRBJ2-1,TRBV3-2,-,many,CASSPKYNEQFF,TGTGCCAGCAGTCCGAAGTACAATGAGCAGTTCTTC
TRBJ2-7,TRBV9,TRBD1,-,CASSASPGTGAYEQYF,TGTGCCAGCAGCGCCTCCCCCGGGACAGGGGCGTACGAGCAGTACTTC
TRBJ1-1,TRBV4-1,-,many,CASSQDLRGGNTEAFF,TGCGCCAGCAGCCAGGACCTTAGGGGGGGCAACACTGAAGCTTTCTTT
TRBJ1-4,TRBV20-1,TRBD1,-,CSARDGQAGTNEKLFF,TGCAGTGCTAGAGATGGACAGGCTGGGACTAATGAAAAACTGTTTTTT
TRBJ2-7,TRBV5-5,-,many,CASSLDHYEQYF,TGTGCCAGCAGCTTGGATCACTACGAGCAGTACTTC
TRBJ2-1,TRBV29-1,-,few,CSCDRGTVGEQFF,TGCAGCTGCGACCGGGGTACAGTCGGAGAGCAGTTCTTC
TRBJ2-1,TRBV4-1,TRBD1,once,CASSRQQGPMKEQFF,TGCGCCAGCAGCCGGCAACAGGGGCCCATGAAGGAGCAGTTCTTC
TRBJ1-5,TRBV19,-,many,CASVSSTGFNQPQHF,TGTGCCAGCGTCTCCTCGACAGGTTTCAATCAGCCCCAGCATTTT
TRBJ1-2,TRBV15,-,few,CATSPQRGGYYGYTF,TGTGCCACCAGCCCACAAAGGGGGGGGTACTATGGCTACACCTTC
TRBJ2-7,TRBV7-2,TRBD2,many,CASSRLAESSYEQYF,TGTGCCAGCAGCCGACTAGCTGAGAGCTCCTACGAGCAGTACTTC
TRBJ2-5,TRBV7-9,-,-,CASSLGDGSETQYF,TGTGCCAGCAGCTTAGGAGACGGCTCAGAGACCCAGTACTTC
TRBJ2-5,TRBV3-1,-,-,CASSQVGRTQETQYF,TGTGCCAGCAGCCAAGTAGGCAGGACACAAGAGACCCAGTACTTC
TRBJ2-2,TRBV13,-,many,CATTGELFF,TGTGCCACCACCGGGGAGCTGTTTTTT